The text below deals with one TCR beta chain. Its matching antigen is unknown. One junction end disagrees with the germline gene, perhaps due to a read error. CDR3 length: 14 residues. Germline V lookup: CDR1 SGDLS, CDR2 YYNGEE. These data originate in a study of cytomegalovirus exposure and HLA in healthy donors. Vbeta (60) and Jbeta (13) primers were used in the PCR. Repertoires were generated with immunoSEQ multiplex PCR, while TCRdb's copy carries only in-frame clones and drops some. Among roughly 130,000 clones, about 80% were seen once, and the ten largest hold under 3%. Study results and limitations: In a later analysis, compared with equally common non-associated chains, HLA-associated beta chains were more expanded. Sequencing had likely introduced a cluster of highly shared sequence variants as an artifact. TCR beta V- and J-gene trimming, according to a later analysis, was linked to a missense DCLRE1C variant. Later work found that TCR association rates differed between HLA loci; DRB1 had the most and HLA-C the fewest.

The chain combines TRBV9 with TRBJ2-7; 7 bases are a match to TRBD2. Sequencing used PBMCs. This TCR derives from a man aged 30 to 39 in good health and CMV-seronegative. CDR3 DNA: TGTGCCAGCAGCGCCCTCTGGGGAGGGGACGAGCATTACTTC. Its protein product is CASSALWGGDEHYF.